This T cell receptor beta chain was captured in a study of shared clonotypes between healthy human individuals. Clones were read by immunoSEQ multiplex PCR, and TCRdb kept only the in-frame ones, dropping some. The data show about 2.3 million clones, 85% to 95% seen once. V was shortened by 3 bases and J by 5 bases, with 10 bases between the two germline ends. The CDR3 contains 13 residues. Germline CDR1 is SGHTA and CDR2 is FQGNSA. This TCR came from a man between 18 and 35 years old in good health. Some clones in this sample may be carry-over from other donors' samples. Sequenced: naive CD4+ T cells from PBMCs. Subset meaning: CD45RA+ positively selected. This chain joins TRBV7-2 and TRBJ1-1; D gene unclear. The CDR3 region has the DNA TGTGCCAGCAGCTTTTCCGGGGATACTGAAGCTTTCTTT. Amino acids: CASSFSGDTEAFF.